Below are 3 T cell receptor beta chains sequenced from a single sample in a study of post-analysis software for immune sequencing data. Study-wide results and caveats: Five TRBV segments occurring more often in patients than controls included TRBV5-6, TRBV5-1 and TRBV20-1.

What these receptors recognize is not known. Libraries were made from TCR beta cDNA, and they carried unique molecular identifiers. TCRdb itself ran the PCR reads through MiXCR, one entry per CDR3 protein. The data hold around 400,000 distinct CDR3 sequences, with approximately 42% observed a single time. Input material: blood. The source is a girl aged 2 to 9 with multiple sclerosis.

This clonotype was detected a few times. The chain links TRBV5-1 to TRBJ2-7; D unresolved. Trimming stripped 0 bases from V and 0 bases from J, with 10 bases between. There are 15 residues in the CDR3. Looked up from germline, CDR1 is SGHRS and CDR2 is YFSETQ. CDR3 DNA sequence: TGCGCCAGCAGCTTGGGGGTATCCGGCTCCTACGAGCAGTACTTC. This codes for CASSLGVSGSYEQYF.

The chain has TRBV2 and TRBJ1-5, with a weak D call TRBD1 (5 bases). The CDR3 totals 12 residues. V lost 7 bases and J 6 bases, leaving 10 bases between the germline ends. Germline values: CDR1 SNHLY, CDR2 FYNNEI. The DNA for the CDR3 is TGTGCCAGCAACCTGAGGGGTCAGCCCCAGCATTTT. This sequence encodes CASNLRGQPQHF.

This chain joins TRBV20-1 and TRBJ2-4, with 7 bases matching TRBD2. V trimming: 3 bases; J trimming: 4 bases; junction bases outside the gene matches: 3. The germline CDR1 and CDR2 sequences are DFQATT and SNEGSKA (reference sequence). The CDR3 extends over 13 amino acids. The CDR3 nucleotides are TGCAGTGCTAGGGGGGAGGGTAAAAACATTCAGTACTTC. Its protein is CSARGEGKNIQYF.